This T cell receptor beta chain is from a study of blood T cell repertoires in COVID-19. This clone was detected only a few times. Only in-frame clones appear in the TCRdb table, and some are missing; sequencing was by immunoSEQ multiplex PCR. Found here are 40,000 to 60,000 clones, under 70% of them singletons; the top ten hold just under 9%. The sample was peripheral blood. This clonotype originated in a woman between 70 and 85 years old with acute or convalescent COVID-19.

The CDR3 DNA follows: TGTGCCAGCAGTTTAGAGGGAGGGGGAGAGACCCAGTACTTC. Protein sequence: CASSLEGGGETQYF. The chain joins TRBV28 to TRBJ2-5; perhaps TRBD2 as D (7 bases). The CDR3 totals 14 residues. Trimming left V 2 bases short and J 4 bases short, with 11 bases between. Germline lookup yields CDR1 MDHEN and CDR2 SYDVKM. Using reference TRBV28 and TRBJ2-5 for the parts outside the CDR3, the full variable domain is DVKVTQSSRYLVKRTGEKVFLECVQDMDHENMFWYRQDPGLGLRLIYFSYDVKMKEKGDIPEGYSVSREKKERFSLILESASTNQTSMYLCASSLEGGGETQYFGPGTRLLVL.